The clone carrying this T cell receptor beta chain was seen repeatedly, ten times or more. Antigen unknown. The germline V gene encodes CDR1 MNHNS and CDR2 SASEGT. The CDR3 runs 15 residues. Trimming cost V 3 bases and J 5 bases; bases outside gene matches: 9. A sample-barcoded 5' primer and a J-beta primer mix were used in a second PCR of roughly 7 to 11 cycles. TCRdb re-analysed the 5' RACE reads in MiXCR, keeping a single row per CDR3 protein. The table shows 600,000 to 650,000 distinct CDR3 sequences, with roughly 50% occurring only once. These data come from a study of blood T cells in healthy people across ages. Study-wide findings and caveats: Roughly linearly, TCR beta diversity per million T cells fell as age increased.

Sequencing used blood. The V gene is TRBV6-1, the J gene TRBJ2-5; TRBD2 agrees at 7 bases. This TCR came from a man in his sixties in good health. The CDR3 protein is CASSEGGGGFETQYF. In DNA form, the CDR3 reads TGTGCCAGCAGTGAGGGTGGGGGGGGGTTTGAGACCCAGTACTTC.